The present T cell receptor beta chain was sequenced within a study of vaccination effects on CD4 cells after COVID-19. At the level of the study: The study sampled a couple of convalescent patients 16 days and one week before vaccination.

This clone occurred a few times. Its antigen remains unidentified. Trimming removed 1 base from V and 0 bases from J, with 9 bases in between. CDR1 SGHDN and CDR2 FVKESK come from the germline V gene. CDR3 length: 15 amino acids. The repertoire was sequenced with immunoSEQ multiplex PCR; TCRdb's copy has only in-frame clones and lacks some. Of about 64,000 clones in the sample, about two thirds are singletons; the top ten hold approximately 22%. With approximately 9 days of culture completed, CD4+ T cells were isolated. The sequencing used CD4+ T cells from PBMCs cultured without peptide, collected before COVID-19 vaccination. The clonotype comes from a human donor who had a prior SARS-CoV-2 infection. V is TRBV14 and J is TRBJ1-1; weak D call: TRBD1 (6 bases). The CDR3 is CASSQGRGVNTEAFF. The CDR3 nucleotides are TGTGCCAGCAGCCAAGGGAGGGGGGTGAACACTGAAGCTTTCTTT.